This T cell receptor (beta chain) is from a study of T cell responses to AZD1222 COVID-19 vaccine. Measured with immunoSEQ multiplex PCR; TCRdb has only the in-frame clones, and not every one. The table lists 60,000 to 75,000 clones, 85% to 90% of them singletons, with roughly 18% in the top ten. The study, taken as a whole, reports: The reported proportion of spike-specific TCRs targeting unmutated variant regions was nearly half. Repertoire collection took place solely once the T cell response had peaked. There were mostly white British donors and more females than males, and clonal diversity was possibly underestimated. Among AZD1222 vaccinees, only five or six were seropositive at baseline.

The CDR3 spans 12 residues. Trimming pared 2 bases from V and 11 bases from J, leaving 12 bases between. Notes on this clone: Its antigen is undetermined.

This specimen was peripheral blood, taken on day 0 of AZD1222 vaccination. This TCR came from an adult in good health. This chain joins TRBV12-3 or TRBV12-4 and TRBJ1-1; no clear D. CDR3 DNA: TGTGCCAGCAGTTTAAAGGTCAGATCGGCTTTCTTT. This encodes CASSLKVRSAFF.